What follows is one T cell receptor beta chain and its context. CDR3 size: 15 residues. Germline CDR1 reads MNHNY; CDR2 reads SVGAGI (reference sequence). Trimming shortened V by 7 bases and J by 3 bases, and 18 bases separated the two germline ends. These data originate in a study of OX40 agonist ivuxolimab in advanced cancers. Study-wide background: Ivuxolimab, an agonistic anti-OX40 (CD134) antibody, was given to patients.

The protocol was immunoSEQ multiplex PCR, while the TCRdb copy is restricted to in-frame clones and leaves out a portion. The table has about 100,000 clones, approximately 94% seen once; the top ten hold approximately 0.18%. V is TRBV6-6 and J is TRBJ1-1, with TRBD1 as a possible D gene (5 bases). Material: CD4+ or CD8+ T cells sorted from blood, obtained in a trial of the OX40 agonist ivuxolimab. The receptor was derived from an adult with an advanced solid tumor such as melanoma, head and neck, liver or kidney cancer. As DNA, the CDR3 is TGTGCCAGCAACCCCCGTAGCGGGGCGGACACTGAAGCTTTCTTT. As protein: CASNPRSGADTEAFF.